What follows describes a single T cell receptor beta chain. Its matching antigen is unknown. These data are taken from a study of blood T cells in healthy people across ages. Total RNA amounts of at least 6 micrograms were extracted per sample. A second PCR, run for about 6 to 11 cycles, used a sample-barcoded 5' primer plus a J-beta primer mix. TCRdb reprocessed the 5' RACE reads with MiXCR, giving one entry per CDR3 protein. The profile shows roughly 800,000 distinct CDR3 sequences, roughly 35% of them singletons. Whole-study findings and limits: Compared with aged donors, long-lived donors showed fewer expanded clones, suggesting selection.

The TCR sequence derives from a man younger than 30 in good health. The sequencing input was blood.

The CDR3 DNA is TGTGCCAGCGGAGAGACGAGCATGAACACTGAAGCTTTCTTT. It translates to CASGETSMNTEAFF. The chain employs TRBV6-2 or TRBV6-3 and TRBJ1-1; D is undetermined. The V and J ends lost 8 bases and 0 bases respectively, with 13 bases between them. Germline lookup yields CDR1 MNHEY and CDR2 SVGEGT. The CDR3 is made up of 14 amino acids.